The 2 T cell receptor beta chains below all came from one sample that was sequenced in a study of T cell responses to AZD1222 COVID-19 vaccine. The protocol was immunoSEQ multiplex PCR, while the TCRdb copy is restricted to in-frame clones and leaves out a portion. The sample includes tens of thousands of clones, around 89% of them seen just once. The sequencing here drew on peripheral blood, taken 28 days after the second AZD1222 dose. Receptors were obtained from an adult who received the AZD1222 COVID-19 vaccine.

V gene TRBV5-8 combines with J gene TRBJ2-7; TRBD2 matches 9 bases. This CDR3 has 17 residues. With V trimmed by 2 bases and J by 0 bases, 9 bases remained unmatched. Germline CDR1 SGHTS, CDR2 YDEGEE. CDR3 sequence (DNA): TGTGCCAGCAGCTTCCCGCAGACTAGCGGAAACTCCTACGAGCAGTACTTC. This codes for CASSFPQTSGNSYEQYF.

This chain joins TRBV11-3 and TRBJ2-6; D is ambiguous. V lost 3 bases and J 1 base, leaving 4 bases between the germline ends. Per the germline V gene, CDR1 is SGHNT and CDR2 is YENEEA. The CDR3 extends over 14 amino acids. CDR3 in amino acids: CASSFVSGANVLTF. The CDR3 DNA follows: TGTGCCAGCAGCTTCGTATCTGGGGCCAACGTCCTGACTTTC.